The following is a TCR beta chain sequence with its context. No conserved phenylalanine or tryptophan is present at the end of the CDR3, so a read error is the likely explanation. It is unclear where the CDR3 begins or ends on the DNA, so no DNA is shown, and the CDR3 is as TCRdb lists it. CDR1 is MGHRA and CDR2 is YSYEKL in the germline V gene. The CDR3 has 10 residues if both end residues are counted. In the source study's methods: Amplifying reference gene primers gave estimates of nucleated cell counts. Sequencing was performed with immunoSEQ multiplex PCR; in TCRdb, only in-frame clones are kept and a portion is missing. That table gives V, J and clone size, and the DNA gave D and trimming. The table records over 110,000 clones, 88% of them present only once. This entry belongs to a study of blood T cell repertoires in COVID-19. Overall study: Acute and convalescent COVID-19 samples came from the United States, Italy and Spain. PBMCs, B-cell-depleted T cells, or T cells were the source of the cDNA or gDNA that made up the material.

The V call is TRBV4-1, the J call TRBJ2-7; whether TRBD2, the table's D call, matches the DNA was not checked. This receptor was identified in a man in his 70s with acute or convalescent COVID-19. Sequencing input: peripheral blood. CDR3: CASSQELPYC.